These 8 T cell receptor beta chains were all obtained from the same sample, sequenced in a study of OX40 agonist ivuxolimab in advanced cancers. Libraries were prepared by immunoSEQ multiplex PCR; TCRdb keeps only in-frame clonotypes and omits some of them. The sample consists of 45,000 or so clones, about 89% of them appearing once. The input for sequencing was CD4+ or CD8+ T cells sorted from blood, taken in a trial of the OX40 agonist ivuxolimab. The source of these receptors is an adult with an advanced solid tumor such as melanoma, head and neck, liver or kidney cancer.

The chain uses TRBV13 and TRBJ2-5; 7 bases map to TRBD2. V shed 5 bases and J 9 bases; nucleotides not matched to a gene: 9. Per the germline V gene, CDR1 is PRHDT and CDR2 is FYEKMQ (reference sequence). The CDR3 totals 13 residues. The CDR3 DNA follows: TGTGCCAGCAGCGCAGGTGGGGAGGGTGCCCAGTACTTC. Translating gives CASSAGGEGAQYF.

DNA of the CDR3: TGCGCCAGCGGGGGGGGGTATAATCAGCCCCAGCATTTT. It translates to CASGGGYNQPQHF. J is TRBJ1-5 and V is TRBV4-1, with D possibly TRBD1 on 5 matching bases. In germline, CDR1 is MGHRA, CDR2 YSYEKL. The germline V and J ends were trimmed by 8 bases and 4 bases, with 12 bases remaining between them. The CDR3 extends over 13 amino acids.

The rearrangement joins TRBV27 to TRBJ2-7; no clear D. The V end was cut by 5 bases, the J end by 5 bases, with 13 bases between. Germline V gives CDR1 MNHEY, CDR2 SMNVEV (reference sequence). The CDR3 contains 13 residues. CDR3 sequence: CASSLRSLDEQYF. The CDR3 DNA sequence: TGTGCCAGCAGTCTTCGTAGTCTCGACGAGCAGTACTTC.

The CDR3 nucleotides read TGCGCCAGCAGCCAGGGACCGACTGAAGCCTACGAGCAGTACTTC. It codes for CASSQGPTEAYEQYF. J is TRBJ2-7 and V is TRBV4-1; D may correspond to TRBD1 or TRBD2 (5 bases each). CDR1 is MGHRA and CDR2 is YSYEKL in the germline V gene. The CDR3 loop spans 15 amino acids. The V and J ends lost 3 bases and 2 bases respectively, with 14 bases between them.

The chain is built from TRBV9 and TRBJ2-2; maybe TRBD1 (6 bases). The CDR3 runs 15 residues. V lost 0 bases to trimming and J lost 6 bases, with 12 bases between them. Per the germline V gene, CDR1 is SGDLS and CDR2 is YYNGEE. The CDR3 spells CASSVAQGPAGELFF. CDR3 nucleotides: TGTGCCAGCAGCGTAGCACAGGGACCCGCCGGGGAGCTGTTTTTT.

The genes are TRBV5-6 and TRBJ2-3, with 10 bases aligning to TRBD2. Germline V CDR1 and CDR2: SGHDT, YYEEEE. V trimming: 3 bases; J trimming: 1 base; junction bases outside the gene matches: 2. CDR3 length: 15 amino acids. CDR3 sequence: CASSYTSGGTDTQYF. In nucleotides, the CDR3 is TGTGCCAGCAGCTACACTAGCGGGGGCACAGATACGCAGTATTTT.

This chain connects TRBV5-1 to TRBJ2-1, with 10 bases fitting TRBD1. V lost 4 bases and J lost 8; bases outside the gene matches: 6. CDR1 and CDR2 (germline): SGHRS, YFSETQ. This CDR3 comprises 14 residues. CDR3 DNA: TGCGCCAGCAGCCCGGGACAGGGGATCGATGAGCAGTTCTTC. As protein: CASSPGQGIDEQFF.

V and J are TRBV13 and TRBJ2-1, with TRBD1 as a possible D gene (6 bases). The CDR3 runs to 14 residues. The germline V gene has CDR1 PRHDT and CDR2 FYEKMQ (reference sequence). The ends were cut back, 5 bases at V and 8 bases at J, with 16 bases in the middle. The CDR3 region is CASSEQIQGHEQFF. In DNA, the CDR3 is TGTGCCAGCAGCGAGCAAATTCAGGGGCATGAGCAGTTCTTC.